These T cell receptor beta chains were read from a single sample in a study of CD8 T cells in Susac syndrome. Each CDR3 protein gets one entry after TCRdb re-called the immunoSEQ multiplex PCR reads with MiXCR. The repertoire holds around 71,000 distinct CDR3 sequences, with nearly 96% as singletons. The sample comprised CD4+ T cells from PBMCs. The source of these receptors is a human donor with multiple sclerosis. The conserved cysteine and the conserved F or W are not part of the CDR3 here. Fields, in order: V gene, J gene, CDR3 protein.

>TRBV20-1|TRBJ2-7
SAYGRESYEQY
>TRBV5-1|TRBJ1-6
ASSSGVSYNSPLH
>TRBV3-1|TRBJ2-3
ASSQVRADTQY
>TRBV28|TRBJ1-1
ASRTTRQGNEAF
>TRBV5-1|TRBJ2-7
ASSLEAATSYEQY
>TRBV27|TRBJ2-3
ASSSSVGTSGEGTQY
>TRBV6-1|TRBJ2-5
ASSLRLAGGKETQY
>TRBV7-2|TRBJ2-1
ASSVTGVNEQF
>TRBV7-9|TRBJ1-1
ASSLTESEAF
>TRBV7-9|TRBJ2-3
ASSLGTSGASETDTQY
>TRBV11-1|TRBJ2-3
ASSLKSGRHPTTSTDTQY
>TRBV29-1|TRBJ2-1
SVVAASGGNEQF
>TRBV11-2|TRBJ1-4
ASSPKRDRLEKLF
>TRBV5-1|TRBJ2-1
ASSLGTQGVEGEQF
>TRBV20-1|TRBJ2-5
SARVPQETQY
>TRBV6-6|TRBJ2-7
ASSGLGPAYEQY
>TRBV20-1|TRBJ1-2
SASLGDYGYT
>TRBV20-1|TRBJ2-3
SASGGGGTDTQY
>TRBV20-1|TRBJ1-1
SAGSLIEAF
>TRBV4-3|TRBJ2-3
ASSLGQGSFTDTQY
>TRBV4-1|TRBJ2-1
ASSTLRRGGPLYNEQF
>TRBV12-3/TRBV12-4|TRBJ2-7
ASSPPGTYEQY
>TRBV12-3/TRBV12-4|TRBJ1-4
ASSLSVGTHEKLF
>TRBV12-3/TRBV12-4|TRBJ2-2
ASSSYDTYTGELF
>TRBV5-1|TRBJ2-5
ASSLAKGPGETQY
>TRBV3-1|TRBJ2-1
ASSPPVIPPGEQF
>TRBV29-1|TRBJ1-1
SVEGRLNTEAF